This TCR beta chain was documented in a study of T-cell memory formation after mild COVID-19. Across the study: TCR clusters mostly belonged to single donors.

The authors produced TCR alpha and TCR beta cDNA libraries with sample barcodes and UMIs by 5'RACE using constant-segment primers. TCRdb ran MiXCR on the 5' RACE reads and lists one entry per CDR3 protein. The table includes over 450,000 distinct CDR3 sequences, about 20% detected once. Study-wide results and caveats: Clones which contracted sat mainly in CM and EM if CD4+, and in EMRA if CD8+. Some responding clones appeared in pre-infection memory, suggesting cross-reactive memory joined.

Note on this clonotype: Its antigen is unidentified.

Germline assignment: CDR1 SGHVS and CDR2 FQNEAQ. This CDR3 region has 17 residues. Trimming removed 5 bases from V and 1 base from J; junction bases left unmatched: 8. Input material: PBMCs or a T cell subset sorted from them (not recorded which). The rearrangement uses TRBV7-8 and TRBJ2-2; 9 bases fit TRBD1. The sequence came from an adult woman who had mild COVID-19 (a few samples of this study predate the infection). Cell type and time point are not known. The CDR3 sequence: CASSPRRGQGNTGELFF. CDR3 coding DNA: TGTGCCAGCAGCCCCCGGAGGGGACAGGGGAACACCGGGGAGCTGTTTTTT.